The 16 T cell receptor beta chains presented below share a single source sample, sequenced in a study of response to subunit inactivated influenza vaccine. TCRdb analysed the RT-PCR reads with MiXCR anew, one entry per CDR3 protein. The sample contains more than 500,000 distinct CDR3 sequences, 11% of which appear only once. The sample also formed part of further work on T cells expressing NK-cell markers. That source notes: 5'RACE template switching with UMIs generated TCR beta cDNA.

The sample consisted of PBMCs from blood, taken on the day of vaccination. The source of these receptors is a man aged 50 or older who received an inactivated influenza vaccine.

The chain links TRBV10-3 to TRBJ1-2; 9 bases align to TRBD1. Germline lookup yields CDR1 ENHRY and CDR2 SYGVKD. V was pared by 7 bases and J by 8 bases, with 5 bases of the junction left unmatched. The CDR3 has 12 amino acids. CDR3 residues: CAINADRGGYTF. The CDR3 DNA sequence: TGTGCCATCAACGCGGACAGGGGAGGCTACACCTTC.

This clonotype showed up many times. CDR3 protein: CASRVYGTGLYEQYF. CDR3 sequence (DNA): TGTGCCAGCAGAGTGTATGGGACAGGACTTTACGAGCAGTACTTC. This chain connects TRBV28 to TRBJ2-7, with 8 nucleotides matching TRBD1. From germline, CDR1 is MDHEN and CDR2 SYDVKM. J lost 4 bases, V lost 6 bases, and 11 bases had no gene match. CDR3 length: 15 residues.

This clonotype showed up just a few times. The V gene is TRBV11-1, the J gene TRBJ2-2; D uncertain. Germline V gives CDR1 SGHAT, CDR2 FQDESV (reference sequence). CDR3 length: 15 residues. Trimming cost V 5 bases and J 9 bases, with 19 bases left between them. The CDR3 loop is CASSPAPSSLWELFF. The CDR3, as DNA: TGTGCCAGCAGCCCCGCGCCCTCGAGTTTGTGGGAGCTGTTTTTT.

This clonotype was counted only a few times. The V gene is TRBV7-9, the J gene TRBJ1-2; D not certain. The CDR3 runs to 12 residues. The V end lost 7 bases, the J end lost 4 bases, and 10 bases lay between the germline ends. In germline, CDR1 is SEHNR, CDR2 FQNEAQ (reference sequence). The CDR3 spells CASKKGGYGYTF. The CDR3 DNA is TGTGCCAGCAAAAAGGGAGGCTATGGCTACACCTTC.

The rearrangement joins TRBV5-1 to TRBJ2-4; maybe TRBD1 (5 bases). CDR3 length equals 20 residues. Between the trimmed V and J ends, which lost 4 bases and 6 bases, there was a span of 32 bases. Germline CDR1 reads SGHRS; CDR2 reads YFSETQ. CDR3 sequence reads: CASSQGSWSGPLAQGNIQYF. CDR3 coding DNA: TGCGCCAGCAGCCAGGGCAGTTGGTCAGGGCCGTTAGCACAAGGAAACATTCAGTACTTC. Looking up the rest from reference TRBV5-1 and TRBJ2-4 gives the full variable domain: KAGVTQTPRYLIKTRGQQVTLSCSPISGHRSVSWYQQTPGQGLQFLFEYFSETQRNKGNFPGRFSGRQFSNSRSEMNVSTLELGDSALYLCASSQGSWSGPLAQGNIQYFGAGTRLSVL.

This clonotype was observed at least ten times. The chain is built from TRBV29-1 and TRBJ2-7, with D perhaps TRBD1 or TRBD2 (5 bases each). The germline V gene encodes CDR1 SQVTM and CDR2 ANQGSEA. This CDR3 is 13 amino acids long. Trimming removed 6 bases at V and 1 base at J, with 13 bases between. CDR3 sequence: CSVQGRLSYEQYF. CDR3 sequence (DNA): TGCAGCGTCCAGGGACGCTTATCCTACGAGCAGTACTTC.

The V call is TRBV28, the J call TRBJ2-7; D is unclear. The CDR3 has 15 residues. In germline, CDR1 is MDHEN, CDR2 SYDVKM. V lost 5 bases, J lost 0 bases, and 14 bases lay in between. The CDR3 here is CASSEIPRSSYEQYF. CDR3 bases: TGTGCCAGCAGTGAAATTCCCAGGAGCTCCTACGAGCAGTACTTC.

This clonotype was seen more than once but under ten times. The chain employs TRBV5-1 and TRBJ2-1; 10 bases agree with TRBD2. Trimming removed 4 bases from V and 9 bases from J; junction bases left unmatched: 10. Germline V gives CDR1 SGHRS, CDR2 YFSETQ. There are 15 residues in the CDR3. CDR3 in DNA: TGCGCCAGCAGCCCTCCAGCGGGGGGGCGTAGTGAGCAGTTCTTC. It codes for CASSPPAGGRSEQFF.

This clonotype was seen only a few times. This chain connects TRBV24-1 to TRBJ2-3, with TRBD2 matching over 8 bases. J was trimmed by 1 base and V by 6 bases; bases with no gene match: 5. Germline V gives CDR1 KGHDR, CDR2 SFDVKD. The CDR3 contains 15 residues. In DNA form, the CDR3 reads TGTGCCACCAGTCGCGGGAGGATGCGCACAGATACGCAGTATTTT. This encodes CATSRGRMRTDTQYF.

This clonotype appeared many times. The chain links TRBV6-1 to TRBJ2-1; 9 nucleotides agree with TRBD1. The CDR3 loop spans 14 amino acids. CDR1 is MNHNS and CDR2 is SASEGT in the germline V gene. With V trimmed by 6 bases and J by 8 bases, 8 bases remained unmatched. The CDR3 sequence: CASRQQGAGDEQFF. For the CDR3, the DNA is TGTGCCAGCAGGCAACAGGGGGCTGGGGATGAGCAGTTCTTC.

Ten or more counts support this clonotype. The chain has TRBV2 and TRBJ2-5; possibly TRBD1 or TRBD2 for D (6 bases each). CDR1 is SNHLY, CDR2 FYNNEI, per germline. The CDR3 contains 14 residues. Trimming pared 4 bases from V and 2 bases from J, leaving 11 bases between. CDR3 loop: CASSVEGGQETQYF. The DNA of the CDR3 is TGTGCCAGCAGTGTGGAGGGGGGACAAGAGACCCAGTACTTC.

This clonotype was counted between two and nine times. The CDR3 sequence is CASRPSGSGRTGELFF. In DNA, the CDR3 is TGTGCCAGCAGACCTAGCGGGAGCGGGCGTACCGGGGAGCTGTTTTTT. The chain employs TRBV3-1 and TRBJ2-2; 10 bases match TRBD2. This CDR3 region has 16 residues. V was pared by 6 bases and J by 5 bases, with 9 bases of the junction left unmatched. Germline lookup yields CDR1 LGHDT and CDR2 YNNKEL (reference sequence).

This clonotype was detected only a few times. The chain couples TRBV4-3 to TRBJ2-1; 9 positions match TRBD1. Germline CDR1 and CDR2: LGHNA and YSLEER. The CDR3 runs to 15 residues. Trimming took 4 bases from V and 8 from J; bases not matched to a gene: 9. CDR3: CASSLVQGAGDEQFF. CDR3 in DNA: TGCGCCAGCAGCCTTGTACAGGGGGCGGGCGATGAGCAGTTCTTC.

This clonotype was found once. The chain uses TRBV7-8 and TRBJ2-3; D remains ambiguous. V was cut by 6 bases and J by 2 bases, with 6 bases left in between. The CDR3 loop spans 12 amino acids. Germline V gene data show CDR1 as SGHVS and CDR2 as FQNEAQ. The CDR3 here is CASRMDTDTQYF. The CDR3 DNA reads as TGTGCCAGCAGGATGGACACAGATACGCAGTATTTT.

This chain's CDR3 is CASSIRGSANTGELFF. CDR3 DNA sequence: TGTGCCAGCAGCATCCGTGGTAGCGCGAACACCGGGGAGCTGTTTTTT. The rearrangement links TRBV7-9 to TRBJ2-2; possibly TRBD2 for D (5 bases). Germline lookup yields CDR1 SEHNR and CDR2 FQNEAQ (reference sequence). This CDR3 is 16 amino acids long. V lost 5 bases, J lost 0 bases, and 13 bases lay in between.

V and J are TRBV5-6 and TRBJ2-7; maybe TRBD1 (6 bases). The CDR3 is 17 amino acids. Germline V gene lookup returns CDR1 SGHDT and CDR2 YYEEEE. The ends were cut back, 1 base at V and 0 bases at J, with 17 bases in the middle. For the CDR3, the DNA is TGTGCCAGCAGCTTGAATATTGGGACACTATACTCCTACGAGCAGTACTTC. Protein: CASSLNIGTLYSYEQYF.